A single T cell receptor beta chain is shown here with its context. Its specificity is unknown. Method: immunoSEQ multiplex PCR; TCRdb's copy keeps in-frame clones and lacks some. The table has 40,000 to 45,000 clones, 84% seen once; the top ten hold about 2.5%. Time point: week 23, last vaccination. One vaccine dose held 300 ug of mutant IDH1 20-mer peptide and came with topical imiquimod. This sample was taken from a study of a mutant IDH1 vaccine in newly diagnosed glioma. The wider study: Administration of eight vaccinations to patients took place in weeks 1, 3, 5, 7, 11, 15, 19, 23. With temozolomide cycles, or 4-6 weeks after radiotherapy alone, vaccination was started.

General study findings and limits: Induction of immune responses by the vaccine occurred in approximately 93% of patients.

From germline, CDR1 is SQVTM and CDR2 ANQGSEA. V lost 7 bases and J 0 bases, leaving 11 bases between the germline ends. This CDR3 contains 13 residues. Sequenced here: PBMCs, sampled from a glioma patient whose treatment included an IDH1 peptide vaccine. This chain uses TRBV29-1 with TRBJ2-3; D uncertain. The TCR comes from a young woman with glioma. Some clones in this sample may be carry-over from other donors' samples. The CDR3 DNA reads TGCAGCGCCCGTAGGTCTAGCACAGATACGCAGTATTTT. It is translated as CSARRSSTDTQYF.